The 18 T cell receptor beta chains given below trace back to one sample, sequenced in a study of monozygotic twins with inflammatory bowel disease. TCRdb reprocessed the 5' RACE reads and keeps a single row for each CDR3 protein, giving no DNA. This listing includes 150,000 to 200,000 distinct CDR3 sequences. The sequenced material came from blood. These receptors were obtained from a human donor with ulcerative colitis or Crohn's disease, or a healthy co-twin of an affected twin (not recorded which).

V and J are TRBV18 and TRBJ2-1; TCRdb designates TRBD2, a call that cannot be tested without DNA. Germline loops: CDR1 KGHSH, CDR2 LQKENI. The CDR3 extends over 15 amino acids. The CDR3 region is CASSSGLAGANEQFF.

V usage is TRBV7-2 and J usage is TRBJ2-7. The length of the CDR3 is 12 residues. CDR1 and CDR2 (germline): SGHTA, FQGNSA. The CDR3 spells CTSSAAENEQYF.

V usage is TRBV20-1 and J usage is TRBJ1-4. The CDR3 loop spans 16 amino acids. Germline assignment: CDR1 DFQATT and CDR2 SNEGSKA (reference sequence). The CDR3 spells CSARDPEGGSNEKLFF.

J is TRBJ2-5 and V is TRBV7-8; the TCRdb D gene call, TRBD2, has no DNA to confirm it. CDR3 length: 15 residues. The germline V gene has CDR1 SGHVS and CDR2 FQNEAQ. The CDR3 region is CASSSRLAAQETQYF.

The V and J genes are TRBV6-1 and TRBJ1-1; TCRdb's D call of TRBD1 is untestable without DNA. Germline V gene lookup returns CDR1 MNHNS and CDR2 SASEGT. This CDR3 region has 16 residues. CDR3 protein: CASSEWIRGANTEAFF.

The rearrangement joins TRBV7-3 to TRBJ2-3; TCRdb's assignment of TRBD1 cannot be checked, as there is no DNA. Germline V gene data show CDR1 as SGHTA and CDR2 as FQGTGA. The CDR3 spans 15 residues. The CDR3 protein is CASSRRGSITDTQYF. The full variable domain, its missing parts supplied by reference TRBV7-3 and TRBJ2-3, is GAGVSQTPSNKVTEKGKYVELRCDPISGHTALYWYRQSLGQGPEFLIYFQGTGAADDSGLPNDRFFAVRPEGSVSTLKIQRTERGDSAVYLCASSRRGSITDTQYFGPGTRLTVL.

This chain joins TRBV5-1 and TRBJ2-5; TCRdb lists TRBD1, though no DNA is available to test this call. The CDR3 spans 15 residues. Germline CDR1 and CDR2: SGHRS and YFSETQ. Here the CDR3 reads CASSFYPRGEETQYF.

The chain employs TRBV19 and TRBJ2-1; the D gene TCRdb calls, TRBD2, cannot be checked with no DNA. CDR3 length: 14 amino acids. Germline CDR1 and CDR2: LNHDA and SQIVND (reference sequence). The chain's CDR3 is CASTPSGRLNEQFF.

V is TRBV5-1 and J is TRBJ2-3. Germline loops: CDR1 SGHRS, CDR2 YFSETQ. The CDR3 is made up of 14 amino acids. CDR3 residues: CASSFSDRQDTQYF.

This rearrangement joins TRBV10-3 to TRBJ2-7; TCRdb designates TRBD1, a call that cannot be tested without DNA. Looked up from germline, CDR1 is ENHRY and CDR2 is SYGVKD. The CDR3 has 15 amino acids. CDR3: CAISLGQGSSYEQYF.

The V gene is TRBV12-3 or TRBV12-4, the J gene TRBJ1-4; TCRdb calls TRBD1, which cannot be checked without DNA. CDR3 length equals 14 residues. The CDR3 loop reads CASSFRVGNEKLFF.

The V and J genes are TRBV7-9 and TRBJ2-3; TCRdb's D gene call, TRBD2, goes unchecked for lack of DNA. CDR3 length equals 16 residues. Germline CDR1 reads SEHNR; CDR2 reads FQNEAQ (reference sequence). This chain's CDR3 is CASSFPSGKSTDTQYF.

This sequence joins TRBV5-6 and TRBJ1-4. This CDR3 comprises 16 residues. The germline gives CDR1 SGHDT, CDR2 YYEEEE. CDR3: CASSLSPGATNEKLFF.

The chain joins TRBV28 to TRBJ2-1; the D gene TCRdb calls, TRBD1, cannot be checked with no DNA. The CDR3 loop spans 15 amino acids. From germline, CDR1 is MDHEN and CDR2 SYDVKM. CDR3 loop: CASSRQGGRHNEQFF.

The chain combines TRBV11-2 with TRBJ2-5; TCRdb's D gene call, TRBD1, goes unchecked for lack of DNA. Germline CDR1 SGHAT, CDR2 FQNNGV. CDR3 length: 13 amino acids. The CDR3 is CASSLQGTETQYF.

The genes are TRBV12-3 or TRBV12-4 and TRBJ1-5. The CDR3 runs to 17 residues. The CDR3: CASSLVLGGVLNQPQHF.

The chain joins TRBV13 to TRBJ1-1; TCRdb's assignment of TRBD1 cannot be checked, as there is no DNA. The CDR3 is 16 amino acids. Germline V CDR1 and CDR2: PRHDT, FYEKMQ (reference sequence). CDR3 sequence reads: CASSFRTGRMDTEAFF.

V gene TRBV5-5 combines with J gene TRBJ2-7; TCRdb outputs TRBD1, but without DNA this stays unchecked. In germline, CDR1 is SGHKS, CDR2 YYEKEE (reference sequence). The CDR3 spans 15 residues. This CDR3 is CASSRTPSGLYEQYF.